The present TCR beta chain was sequenced within a study of regulatory T cells in long-lasting Graves disease. This clonotype was observed a few times. The length of the CDR3 is 15 residues. The V and J ends lost 5 bases and 8 bases respectively, with 18 bases between them. Looked up from germline, CDR1 is SGHVS and CDR2 is FNYEAQ. The time point was: persistent/refractory GD, antithyroid drugs over 5 years with positive TRAb. PBMCs were the source of the RNA used for TCR sequencing. A volume of 7 to 9.5 milliliters of peripheral blood was collected in EDTA tubes. Arm-PCR with iRepertoire HTBI primers amplified the CDR3 regions for these TCR beta libraries. From the multiplex PCR reads, TCRdb called clonotypes with MiXCR, one entry per CDR3 protein. The table includes more than 350,000 distinct CDR3 sequences, approximately 22% detected once.

This specimen was peripheral blood mononuclear cells (PBMCs), taken when the disease was refractory, from a patient treated with antithyroid drugs. The V gene is TRBV7-6, the J gene TRBJ1-4, with TRBD1 as a possible D gene (5 bases). This clonotype was sampled from a female donor with Graves disease. CDR3 sequence (DNA): TGTGCCAGCAGCCTGGCTGGGTCAGGGTTGGAAAAACTGTTTTTT. Amino acids: CASSLAGSGLEKLFF.